These 21 T cell receptor beta chains share one sample of origin, sequenced in a study of Graves' ophthalmopathy and Graves' hyperthyroidism. Amplification of TCR beta CDR3 regions used RNA transcripts. In the first round, RT-PCR was carried out with HTBI primers, and a multiplex PCR formed the second round. TCRdb re-called the multiplex PCR reads with MiXCR, one entry per CDR3 protein. This table has roughly 410,000 distinct CDR3 sequences, 15% appearing once. The sequenced material came from peripheral blood. The source of these receptors is a woman between 18 and 29 years old with stable Graves' hyperthyroidism.

This clonotype has a handful of counts. The rearrangement uses TRBV19 and TRBJ1-5; TRBD1 is a possible D gene (6 bases). CDR1 and CDR2 (germline): LNHDA, SQIVND (reference sequence). This CDR3 has 15 residues. Trimming pared 3 bases from V and 7 bases from J, leaving 16 bases between. CDR3 amino acids: CASSINRGAGQPQHF. DNA for the CDR3: TGTGCCAGTAGTATCAATCGGGGGGCAGGGCAGCCCCAGCATTTT.

There are a few counts of this clonotype. The gene calls are TRBV7-3 and TRBJ2-5; TRBD1 aligns across 8 bases. CDR1 SGHTA and CDR2 FQGTGA come from the germline V gene. The CDR3 spans 16 residues. The trim removed 4 bases at V and 1 base at J, leaving 8 bases unmatched. CDR3 DNA sequence: TGTGCCAGCAGCTCCTCCGGGGACAGGCCCCAAGAGACCCAGTACTTC. This codes for CASSSSGDRPQETQYF.

The table lists this clonotype with many counts. The V gene is TRBV5-1, the J gene TRBJ1-2, with 10 bases that match TRBD1. Trimming removed 0 bases from V and 6 bases from J; junction bases left unmatched: 2. Germline V lookup: CDR1 SGHRS, CDR2 YFSETQ. The CDR3 extends over 14 amino acids. The CDR3 DNA sequence: TGCGCCAGCAGCTTGGACGGACAGGGGGATGGCTACACCTTC. Translating it yields CASSLDGQGDGYTF.

The rearrangement joins TRBV7-2 to TRBJ2-7; the match to TRBD1 covers 8 bases. The germline V gene encodes CDR1 SGHTA and CDR2 FQGNSA. With V trimmed by 4 bases and J by 2 bases, 4 bases remained unmatched. This CDR3 comprises 14 residues. CDR3 nucleotides: TGTGCCAGCAGCTCCCCACAGGGGGCCTACGAGCAGTACTTC. This encodes CASSSPQGAYEQYF.

The rearrangement joins TRBV5-1 to TRBJ2-1; 7 positions agree with TRBD1. Germline CDR1 is SGHRS and CDR2 is YFSETQ. Trimming removed 4 bases from V and 0 bases from J; junction bases left unmatched: 1. The CDR3 loop spans 14 amino acids. DNA of the CDR3: TGCGCCAGCAGCCCAGGGGGCTCCTACAATGAGCAGTTCTTC. The encoded protein is CASSPGGSYNEQFF.

This clonotype was observed a handful of times. This may arise from a read error, as a much more abundant clone is one base away. The chain couples TRBV19 to TRBJ2-5; TRBD2 aligns across 8 bases. The trim removed 3 bases at V and 8 bases at J, leaving 8 bases unmatched. The CDR3 is 14 residues long. The V gene's germline CDR1 is LNHDA and CDR2 SQIVND (reference sequence). CDR3 region: CASSIPGRVNTQYF. The CDR3 DNA reads as TGTGCCAGTAGTATTCCCGGGAGGGTGAATACCCAGTACTTC.

In this sample, this clonotype turned up many times. V and J are TRBV5-1 and TRBJ1-1; TRBD1 might be the D (5 bases). V lost 10 bases, J lost 8 bases, and 21 bases lay in between. Germline loops: CDR1 SGHRS, CDR2 YFSETQ. CDR3 length: 13 residues. The CDR3 is CASKAGNSHEAFF. DNA for the CDR3: TGCGCCTCCAAAGCAGGGAATTCTCACGAAGCTTTCTTT.

This clonotype has ten or more counts. The chain recombines TRBV7-8 with TRBJ2-7, with TRBD1 matching over 7 bases. The CDR3 extends over 12 amino acids. V lost 10 bases to trimming and J lost 5 bases; unmatched junction nucleotides: 8. Germline V lookup: CDR1 SGHVS, CDR2 FQNEAQ. The CDR3: CATSQGRHEQYF. The CDR3 region has the DNA TGTGCCACCTCACAGGGGAGACACGAGCAGTACTTC.

This sequence joins TRBV6-4 and TRBJ2-7; perhaps TRBD1 as D (5 bases). The CDR3 spans 17 residues. Germline-derived CDR1 and CDR2 are MRHNA and SNTAGT. Trimming took off 7 bases at V and 6 bases at J, with 28 bases between the two ends. The CDR3 reads CASTPSRLRGLGSEQYF. The CDR3, as DNA: TGTGCCAGCACTCCCTCCCGCCTTAGGGGCTTGGGATCCGAGCAGTACTTC.

The J gene is TRBJ1-5, the V gene TRBV6-1, with TRBD1 identical over 8 bases. CDR1 and CDR2 from the germline V gene are MNHNS and SASEGT. Losses at the gene ends were 7 bases for V and 6 bases for J; bases not matched to a gene: 8. The CDR3 has 14 residues. The CDR3, as DNA: TGTGCCAGCACTCCCGACAGGGGAGGTCAGCCCCAGCATTTT. This sequence encodes CASTPDRGGQPQHF.

This clonotype was seen repeatedly, ten times or more. CDR3 nucleotides: TGTGCCAGCAGCCTCCGAACCGGGAACACAGAGACCCAGTACTTC. Translated, it gives CASSLRTGNTETQYF. The V and J genes are TRBV9 and TRBJ2-5; D possibly corresponds to TRBD2 (5 bases). The CDR3 sequence is 15 residues long. The germline CDR1 and CDR2 sequences are SGDLS and YYNGEE. V lost 4 bases and J lost 4, with 17 bases in between.

This clonotype was picked up many times. This chain joins TRBV12-3 or TRBV12-4 and TRBJ1-3; D gene ambiguous. The length of the CDR3 is 12 residues. Trimming took 6 bases from V and 4 from J, leaving 7 bases between them. The CDR3 here is CASSPTGNTIYF. CDR3 nucleotide sequence: TGTGCCAGCAGCCCGACAGGAAACACCATATATTTT.

This clonotype was seen at least ten times. The chain couples TRBV12-3 or TRBV12-4 to TRBJ1-1; D possibly corresponds to TRBD1 (6 bases). The V end lost 5 bases, the J end lost 5 bases, and 18 bases lay between the germline ends. The CDR3 has 15 residues. The CDR3: CASSPSGGLRTEAFF. CDR3 DNA: TGTGCCAGCAGTCCGTCCGGGGGGCTGCGGACTGAAGCTTTCTTT.

This clonotype was detected ten times or more. This chain links TRBV5-1 with TRBJ1-2; tentatively, D is TRBD1 (5 bases). In germline, CDR1 is SGHRS, CDR2 YFSETQ. The CDR3 spans 13 residues. V lost 0 bases and J 8 bases, leaving 11 bases between the germline ends. The CDR3 nucleotides are TGCGCCAGCAGCTTGGATTTGGGGACGGGCTACACCTTC. Translating it yields CASSLDLGTGYTF. Combining the CDR3 with reference TRBV5-1 and TRBJ1-2 gives the whole variable domain KAGVTQTPRYLIKTRGQQVTLSCSPISGHRSVSWYQQTPGQGLQFLFEYFSETQRNKGNFPGRFSGRQFSNSRSEMNVSTLELGDSALYLCASSLDLGTGYTFGSGTRLTVV.

This clonotype showed up many times. The CDR3 here is CASSRLAEAFF. In nucleotides, the CDR3 is TGTGCCAGCAGTCGTCTTGCTGAAGCTTTCTTT. The chain employs TRBV6-5 and TRBJ1-1; D not certain. V lost 5 bases to trimming and J lost 6 bases, with 7 bases between them. The CDR3 is 11 amino acids. Germline V CDR1 and CDR2: MNHEY, SVGAGI.

In its sample, this clonotype was seen many times. This chain uses TRBV20-1 with TRBJ1-1, with 8 nucleotides matching TRBD1. Per the germline V gene, CDR1 is DFQATT and CDR2 is SNEGSKA (reference sequence). This CDR3 has 12 amino acids. CDR3 sequence: CSTNRGNTEAFF. CDR3 coding DNA: TGCAGCACGAACAGGGGGAATACTGAAGCTTTCTTT.

This chain connects TRBV7-9 to TRBJ2-7, with D uncertain. The V gene lost 1 base and the J gene lost 7 bases, with 17 bases spanning the gap. Looked up from germline, CDR1 is SEHNR and CDR2 is FQNEAQ (reference sequence). This CDR3 has 15 amino acids. The CDR3 protein is CASSLDRTGAGEQYF. The DNA for the CDR3 is TGTGCCAGCAGCTTAGATCGGACGGGCGCCGGTGAGCAGTACTTC.

This clonotype has a count of ten or more. The V call is TRBV5-6, the J call TRBJ1-1, with D possibly being TRBD1 (6 bases). V gave up 4 bases and J gave up 2 bases, with 21 bases separating them. The CDR3 contains 17 residues. Germline CDR1 is SGHDT and CDR2 is YYEEEE. This CDR3 reads CASSLIGRTARNTEAFF. In DNA, the CDR3 is TGTGCCAGCAGCCTAATCGGCAGGACAGCGCGAAACACTGAAGCTTTCTTT.

Ten or more counts support this clonotype. This chain joins TRBV10-2 and TRBJ2-2, with unresolved D. Germline values: CDR1 WSHSY, CDR2 SAAADI. V lost 5 bases to trimming and J lost 6 bases, with 22 bases between them. This CDR3 has 17 amino acids. The CDR3 DNA reads TGCGCCAGCAGTCCAGGACCGAGAGGACGGTACCCCGGGGAGCTGTTTTTT. This codes for CASSPGPRGRYPGELFF.

This clonotype was recorded at least ten times. The V gene is TRBV19, the J gene TRBJ2-7; 7 bases map to TRBD1. The CDR3 is made up of 15 amino acids. Germline trimming cut 4 bases from V and 0 bases from J; bases unmatched to any gene: 6. Germline V lookup: CDR1 LNHDA, CDR2 SQIVND (reference sequence). The CDR3 DNA reads as TGTGCCAGTAGTAAGGGGGCAGGGTCCTCCTACGAGCAGTACTTC. Its translation is CASSKGAGSSYEQYF.

This clonotype was counted at least ten times. This chain uses TRBV11-1 with TRBJ2-7, with 10 bases aligning to TRBD1. Germline CDR1 SGHAT, CDR2 FQDESV (reference sequence). V dropped 5 bases and J dropped 3; count of bases not matched to a gene: 10. The CDR3 has 16 residues. In DNA form, the CDR3 reads TGTGCCAGCAGCACCCCGGGACAGGGGACATACTACGAGCAGTACTTC. Amino acid sequence: CASSTPGQGTYYEQYF.